The clone carrying this T cell receptor beta chain rates as medium-sized. This sample stems from a study of control samples from healthy donors and cancer patients. Germline V lookup: CDR1 LNHDA, CDR2 SQIVND (reference sequence). This CDR3 has 17 amino acids. The trim removed 0 bases at V and 2 bases at J, leaving 8 bases unmatched. The table came from immunoSEQ multiplex PCR; TCRdb's copy has only in-frame clones and leaves some out. In the table there are some 100,000 clones, around nine tenths of which are singletons. This chain uses TRBV19 with TRBJ1-2; TRBD1 aligns across 8 bases. Sequenced input: blood. This TCR was recovered from a young man in good health. In DNA, the CDR3 is TGTGCCAGTAGTATAGATCACGGGACAGGACGGAACTATGGCTACACCTTC. Protein: CASSIDHGTGRNYGYTF.